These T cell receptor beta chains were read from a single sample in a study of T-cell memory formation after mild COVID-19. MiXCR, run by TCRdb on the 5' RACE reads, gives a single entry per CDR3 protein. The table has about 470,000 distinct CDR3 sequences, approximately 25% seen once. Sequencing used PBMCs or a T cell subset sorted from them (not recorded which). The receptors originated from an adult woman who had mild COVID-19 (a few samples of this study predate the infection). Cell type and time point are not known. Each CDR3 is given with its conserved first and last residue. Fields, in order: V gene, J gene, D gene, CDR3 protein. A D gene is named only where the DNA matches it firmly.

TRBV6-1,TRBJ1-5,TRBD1,CASSAYSGTGQDQTQHF
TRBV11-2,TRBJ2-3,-,CASSLTRYTQYF
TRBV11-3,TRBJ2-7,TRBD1,CASSLDESGGPSYEQYF
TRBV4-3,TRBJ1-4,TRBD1,CASSLSEGQGEKLFF
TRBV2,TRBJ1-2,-,CASGEANYGYTF
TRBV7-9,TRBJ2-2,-,CASSLNRVNTGELFF
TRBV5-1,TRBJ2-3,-,CASAQGGTDTQYF
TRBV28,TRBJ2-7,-,CASSFWMGRSISYEQYF
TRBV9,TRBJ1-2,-,CASTREPSPNYGYTF
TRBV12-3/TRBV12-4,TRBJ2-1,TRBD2,CASAPWLAGYNEQFF
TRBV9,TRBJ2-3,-,CASSARLETDTQYF
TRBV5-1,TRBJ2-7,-,CASSVTGDLSYEQYF
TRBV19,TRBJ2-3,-,CASSIYLGYTDTQYF
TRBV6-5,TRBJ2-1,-,CASSYIGGRPAREQFF
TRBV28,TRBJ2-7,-,CASSSAGVGYEQYF
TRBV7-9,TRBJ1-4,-,CASSQYRVANEKLFF
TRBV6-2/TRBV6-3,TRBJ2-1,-,CASSYDSSYNEQFF
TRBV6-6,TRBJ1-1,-,CASNRAGNTEAFF
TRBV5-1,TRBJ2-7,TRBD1,CASSPGQGFEQYF
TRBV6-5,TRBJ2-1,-,CASSEDFAGSSYNEQFF
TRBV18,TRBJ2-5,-,CASSPNVFQSQETQYF
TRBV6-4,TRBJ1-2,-,CASRSGSFGYTF
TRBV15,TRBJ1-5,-,CATSRDQDWRAPQHF
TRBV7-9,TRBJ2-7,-,CASSPATDGSYEQYF